This T cell receptor (beta chain) derives from a study of neurological immune-mediated disorders. The time point was: longitudinal time-point 2. Healthy controls were blood bank volunteers in Maryland, USA. PBMCs numbering 2 million and stored at -80 C yielded the unsorted libraries. This CDR3 comprises 16 residues. V was pared by 4 bases and J by 1 base, with 14 bases between. Germline CDR1 reads SGDLS; CDR2 reads YYNGEE. Every sequencing run generated in excess of 170 million TCR-beta sequences. These sequences covered 15-18 subjects. In TCRdb, the 5' RACE reads were re-called with MiXCR into one record per CDR3 protein. The sample lists more than 30,000 distinct CDR3 sequences, 10% to 15% occurring once.

The receptor was derived from a woman aged 40 to 50 in good health. Sequenced: PBMCs. The chain recombines TRBV9 with TRBJ2-2; D perhaps matches TRBD2 (5 bases). CDR3 bases: TGTGCCAGCAGCATCCCTTCTCGGGAGAACACCGGGGAGCTGTTTTTT. Protein sequence: CASSIPSRENTGELFF.